The following is a T cell receptor (beta chain) sequence with its context. These data are taken from a study of blood T cell repertoires in COVID-19. Study details: In each case, the material was cDNA or gDNA derived from T cells, B-cell-depleted T cells, or PBMCs.

This CDR3 has 14 amino acids. In germline, CDR1 is SGHAT, CDR2 FQNNGV. V lost 2 bases, J lost 7 bases, and 9 bases lay in between. Profiled with immunoSEQ multiplex PCR; TCRdb holds only in-frame clones, not every one. Among more than 250,000 clones listed, 70% to 90% were seen once. The V call is TRBV11-2, the J call TRBJ1-6; D is unresolved. Sequenced sample: PBMCs or T cells enriched from blood (not recorded which). This receptor was obtained from a young man who had recovered from COVID-19. The CDR3 region is CASSLRSGNSPLHF. CDR3 nucleotide sequence: TGTGCCAGCAGCTTAAGGAGCGGGAATTCACCCCTCCACTTT.